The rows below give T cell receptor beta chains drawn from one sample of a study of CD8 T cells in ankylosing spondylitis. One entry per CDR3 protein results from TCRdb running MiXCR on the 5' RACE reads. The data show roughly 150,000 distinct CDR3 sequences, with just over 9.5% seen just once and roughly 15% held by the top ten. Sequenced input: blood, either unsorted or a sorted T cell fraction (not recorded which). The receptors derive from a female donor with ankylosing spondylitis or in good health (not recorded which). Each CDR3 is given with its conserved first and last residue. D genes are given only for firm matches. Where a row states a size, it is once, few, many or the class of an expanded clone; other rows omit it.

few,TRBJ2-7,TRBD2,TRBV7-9,TGTGCCAGCACTACTAGCGGGAGTGGTTACGAGCAGTACTTC,CASTTSGSGYEQYF
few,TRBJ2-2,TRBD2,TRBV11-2,TGTGCCAGCACCGGGACTAACCCAGGCACCGGGGAGCTGTTTTTT,CASTGTNPGTGELFF
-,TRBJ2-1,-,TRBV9,TGTGCCAGCAGCGTAGCCCTAAGTACAACGGGTAGCTCCTACAATGAGCAGTTCTTC,CASSVALSTTGSSYNEQFF
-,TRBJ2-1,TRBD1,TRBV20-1,TGCAGTGTCCTCTACCGGGACAGGGGTGAGCAGTTCTTC,CSVLYRDRGEQFF
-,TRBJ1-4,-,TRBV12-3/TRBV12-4,TGTGCCAGCAGTATTAAGAGGTCGCGAAAACTGTTTTTT,CASSIKRSRKLFF
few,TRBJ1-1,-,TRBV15,TGTGCCACCAGCAGAGGAGGCACTGAAGCTTTCTTT,CATSRGGTEAFF
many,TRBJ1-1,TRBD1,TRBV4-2,TGTGCCAGCAGCCCCTACCGGGACAGGGGGCGGAACACTGAAGCTTTCTTT,CASSPYRDRGRNTEAFF
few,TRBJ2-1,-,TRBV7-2,TGTGCCAGCAGCCCTTATGAAGATGAGCAGTTCTTC,CASSPYEDEQFF
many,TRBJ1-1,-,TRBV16,TGTGCCAGCAGCCTCCGGGGCGGGAACACTGAAGCTTTCTTT,CASSLRGGNTEAFF
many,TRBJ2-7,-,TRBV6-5,TGTGCCAGCAGTTACCCCGGGCCCGAGAGGGAGCAGTACTTC,CASSYPGPEREQYF
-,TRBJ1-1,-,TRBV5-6,TGTGCCAGCAGCTTGCGGGCAGACTACTTGAACACTGAAGCTTTCTTT,CASSLRADYLNTEAFF
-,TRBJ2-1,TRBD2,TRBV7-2,TGTGCCAGCAGCTTAACGACTAGCGGGAGGGGCCCCTACAATGAGCAGTTCTTC,CASSLTTSGRGPYNEQFF
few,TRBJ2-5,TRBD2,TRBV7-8,TGTGCCAGCAGCTTAGCGGTTAGCGGGAGGGAGACCCAGTACTTC,CASSLAVSGRETQYF
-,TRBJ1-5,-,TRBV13,TGTGCCAGCAGCTTAGGGTGGGGGCCCGGCCAGCCCCAGCATTTT,CASSLGWGPGQPQHF
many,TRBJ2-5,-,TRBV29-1,TGCAGCGTTGTCGTTGAGACCCAGTACTTC,CSVVVETQYF
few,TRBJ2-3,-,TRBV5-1,TGCGCCAGCAGCTTGGCCACCCTGAGCACAGATACGCAGTATTTT,CASSLATLSTDTQYF
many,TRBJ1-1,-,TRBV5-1,TGCGCCAGCAGCTCCTCTCGGACGGTGAACACTGAAGCTTTCTTT,CASSSSRTVNTEAFF
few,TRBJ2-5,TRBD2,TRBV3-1,TGTGCCAGCAGCCAAGAGGGCGGGAGGGCCATTTGGGAGACCCAGTACTTC,CASSQEGGRAIWETQYF